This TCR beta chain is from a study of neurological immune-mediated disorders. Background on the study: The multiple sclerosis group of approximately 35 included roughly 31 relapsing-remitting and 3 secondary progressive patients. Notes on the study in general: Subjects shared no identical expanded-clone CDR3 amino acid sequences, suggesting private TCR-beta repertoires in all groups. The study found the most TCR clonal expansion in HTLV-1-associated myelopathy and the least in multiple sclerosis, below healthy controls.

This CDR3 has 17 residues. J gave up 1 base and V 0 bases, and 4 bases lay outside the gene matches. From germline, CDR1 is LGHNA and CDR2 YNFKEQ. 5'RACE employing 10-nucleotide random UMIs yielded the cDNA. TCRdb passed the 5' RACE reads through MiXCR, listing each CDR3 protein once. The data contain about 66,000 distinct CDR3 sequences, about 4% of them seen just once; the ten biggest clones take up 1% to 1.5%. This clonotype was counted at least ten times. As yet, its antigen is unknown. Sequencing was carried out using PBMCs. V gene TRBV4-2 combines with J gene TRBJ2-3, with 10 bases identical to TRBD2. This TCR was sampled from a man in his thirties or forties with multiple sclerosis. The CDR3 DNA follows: TGTGCCAGCAGCCAAGAGGCTAGCGGGGGTCGCACAGATACGCAGTATTTT. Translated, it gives CASSQEASGGRTDTQYF.